This TCR beta chain came from a study of T cells in Graves' hyperthyroidism and ophthalmopathy. This clonotype came up many times. TCR beta CDR3 regions were amplified from RNA transcripts. The primer set for the first-round RT-PCR of the TCR CDR3 was HTBI. One entry per CDR3 protein, called by TCRdb with MiXCR from the multiplex PCR reads. The sample contains hundreds of thousands of distinct CDR3 sequences, approximately 15% of which appear only once. Graves' hyperthyroidism without ophthalmopathy progression within 18 months was termed stable. Uncontrolled infections, other autoimmune diseases, pregnancy or lactation led to exclusion of patients. V was cut by 5 bases and J by 7 bases, with 18 bases left in between. The CDR3 is 15 residues long.

The sequenced sample consisted of blood. The V gene is TRBV12-3 or TRBV12-4, the J gene TRBJ2-1; tentatively, D is TRBD2 (6 bases). The sequence was collected from a young woman with Graves' hyperthyroidism. The CDR3 loop is CASSAERLGDNEQFF. CDR3 coding DNA: TGTGCCAGCAGTGCCGAACGACTAGGAGATAATGAGCAGTTCTTC.